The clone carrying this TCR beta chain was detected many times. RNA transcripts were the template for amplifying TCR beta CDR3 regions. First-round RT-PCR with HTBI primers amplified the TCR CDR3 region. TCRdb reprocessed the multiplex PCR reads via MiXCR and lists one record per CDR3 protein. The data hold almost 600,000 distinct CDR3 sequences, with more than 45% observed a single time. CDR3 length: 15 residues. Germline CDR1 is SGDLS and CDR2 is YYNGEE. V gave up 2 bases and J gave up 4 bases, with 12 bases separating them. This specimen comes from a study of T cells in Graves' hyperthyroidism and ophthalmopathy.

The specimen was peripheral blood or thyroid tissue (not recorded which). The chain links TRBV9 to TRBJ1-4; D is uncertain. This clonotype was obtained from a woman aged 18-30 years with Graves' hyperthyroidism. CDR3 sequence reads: CASSVNSVLNEKLFF. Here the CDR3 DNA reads TGTGCCAGCAGCGTTAACTCCGTTCTTAATGAAAAACTGTTTTTT.